This entry is about one TCR beta chain. Its antigen remains unidentified. There are no base qualities to consult, and no much larger clone falls within one base. The data were obtained in a study of PD-L1 blockade in urothelial cancer (dated by TCRdb to the late 2010s). About the study as a whole: Every patient began therapy at some point between 2013 and 2015 and was given atezolizumab 1,200 mg intravenously every 3 weeks. Approximately 29 patients had pretreatment blood TCR-seq, around 25 had at least one posttreatment blood collection, and around 25 had tumor TCR-seq. An ECOG performance status of 0 or 1 was recorded for the patients, and 0 to 3 prior chemotherapy regimens had been received by the patients. Blood samples were analyzed at two time points: 3 weeks after treatment start (second dose) and 6 weeks after treatment start. Somatic, immune and clinical correlates of response to PD-L1 blockade with atezolizumab in urothelial cancer were the focus of an exploratory multi-omic analysis. Blood samples gave a median of around 140,000 T cells and tens of thousands of unique TCRs, with a median clonality of around 0.08. About 85% of the roughly 29 patients were males with bladder-origin urothelial cancer, and about two thirds of the roughly 30 reported a prior smoking history. Pretreatment tumor samples, along with matched peripheral blood collected serially before and after atezolizumab treatment, underwent TCR sequencing. Durable clinical benefit was defined as a progression-free survival longer than 6 months, and TCR features were additionally tested against progression-free survival and overall survival. Nine patients reached durable clinical benefit, while 20 patients did not. Whole exome sequencing and RNA sequencing of pretreatment tumors were performed alongside TCR sequencing in the same patients.

Looking up the germline V gene (reference sequence) yields CDR1 LNHNV and CDR2 YYDKDF. From cysteine to phenylalanine, the CDR3 is 12 amino acids long. Of the read, only the CDR3 DNA is kept; its 36 bases are in frame from base 1. Trimming removed 5 bases from V and 0 bases from J, leaving 5 bases between the germline ends. Each PCR received spiked-in synthetic TCR analog templates so that absolute template abundance could be estimated from read counts. The immunoSEQ assay used bias-controlled V and J gene primers to amplify TCRbeta CDR3 regions from genomic DNA. Sequencing of rearranged TCRbeta segments was done at approximately 20X coverage. In the authors' own workflow: Clustering was used to correct sequencing errors, and CDR3s were annotated against IMGT to assign V, D and J genes. Downstream analyses used only productive TCRbeta rearrangements, leaving out any out-of-frame or stop-codon sequences. To compute clonality, Shannon entropy was normalized by the log of the number of unique productive sequences and then subtracted from one. Clones differing between time points or between blood and tumor were identified using Fisher's exact test with Benjamini-Hochberg correction, with an adjusted p below 0.01 applied as the threshold. The clones in this table, taken by TCRdb from immuneACCESS, are in-frame only. Not every clone is retained; where verified, under half of the shortfall comes from an unresolved V gene, and the cause of the rest is unknown. The DNA gave D and trimming, while V, J and clone size come from that table. The sample contains around 45,000 clones, approximately 90% of them found a single time. The ten most abundant clones make up approximately 14% of the sample.

The cohort included under 35 patients with locally advanced or metastatic urothelial carcinoma who were treated at Memorial Sloan Kettering on a trial protocol. Peripheral blood mononuclear cells were collected from each patient pretreatment and during treatment, giving between 1 and 8 total time points per patient. The Qiagen DNeasy Blood extraction kit was used to purify genomic DNA from total PBMCs and from tumor samples. PBMCs were collected pretreatment and during treatment and were isolated and stored as previously described. On the study overall, not on this receptor specifically: A pretreatment peripheral blood TCR clonality below the median was linked to improved progression-free and overall survival. Because the sample size was small (n of about 29) and many exploratory analyses were performed, the results are intended to be hypothesis-generating. Greater expansion of tumor-associated TCR clones in peripheral blood 3 weeks after the start of treatment was observed in patients with durable benefit (n of about 22, p = 0.022).

The chain couples TRBV15 to TRBJ2-7; no D gene call is confident. The sequences come from PBMCs, collected around atezolizumab (anti-PD-L1) treatment. This TCR derives from an older woman with urothelial cancer. The CDR3 amino acid sequence is: CATSPGSYEQYF. The DNA is TGTGCCACCAGCCCGGGCTCCTACGAGCAGTACTTC.